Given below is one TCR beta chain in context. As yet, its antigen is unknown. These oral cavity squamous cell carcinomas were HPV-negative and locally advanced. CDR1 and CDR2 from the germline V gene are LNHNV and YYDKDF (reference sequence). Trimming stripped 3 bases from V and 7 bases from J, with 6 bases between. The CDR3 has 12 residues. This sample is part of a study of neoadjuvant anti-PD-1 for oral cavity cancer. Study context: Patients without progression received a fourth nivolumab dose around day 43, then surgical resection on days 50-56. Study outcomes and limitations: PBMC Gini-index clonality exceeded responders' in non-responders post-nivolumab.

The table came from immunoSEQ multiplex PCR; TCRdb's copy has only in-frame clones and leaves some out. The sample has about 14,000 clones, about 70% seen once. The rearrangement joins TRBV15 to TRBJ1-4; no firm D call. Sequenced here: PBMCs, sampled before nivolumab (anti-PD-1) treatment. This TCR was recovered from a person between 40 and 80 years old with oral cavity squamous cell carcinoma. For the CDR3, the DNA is TGTGCCACCAGCAGGGTCGGTGAAAAACTGTTTTTT. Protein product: CATSRVGEKLFF.